This TCR beta chain was recorded in a study of PD-1 blockade in classical Hodgkin lymphoma. Study-level findings and limits: Baseline diversity was lower in partial responders and progressors than complete responders. TCR diversity rose significantly by C4D1 in CD4+ but not CD8+ cells.

Each of the patients experienced relapse following autologous stem cell transplantation, and their brentuximab vedotin exposure differed. Some clones are missing from TCRdb's copy, which holds only in-frame ones; the method was immunoSEQ multiplex PCR. This table holds roughly 140,000 clones, around 73% found once. CDR1 is MNHEY and CDR2 is SVGAGI in the germline V gene. This CDR3 contains 16 residues. The V end was cut by 4 bases, the J end by 2 bases, with 16 bases between. Regarding this clone: The antigen remains unidentified.

The material sequenced was peripheral blood mononuclear cells (PBMCs), taken before the second cycle of nivolumab. The source of this sequence is a human donor with classical Hodgkin lymphoma. The rearrangement links TRBV6-5 to TRBJ2-3; weak D call: TRBD2 (5 bases). CDR3 sequence reads: CASSSLLEISTDTQYF. Written as DNA, the CDR3 is TGTGCCAGCAGTTCCTTACTAGAAATTTCCACAGATACGCAGTATTTT.